The source of this T cell receptor beta chain is a study of blood T cell repertoires in COVID-19. Turning to the study itself: Sources were T cells, B-cell-depleted T cells, or PBMCs; the material itself was cDNA or gDNA.

Germline CDR1 is SQVTM and CDR2 is ANQGSEA. Trimming stripped 4 bases from V and 5 bases from J, with 11 bases between. This CDR3 has 12 residues. In the study's own analysis: Amplified reference gene primers provided the basis for estimating nucleated cell counts. Assay used: immunoSEQ multiplex PCR; TCRdb lists only in-frame clones, some missing. For V, J and clone size, that table is used; D and trimming come from the DNA. The table records 68,000 or so clones, about 90% of them present only once. Sequenced: peripheral blood. The chain couples TRBV29-1 to TRBJ1-2; no definite D call. The source is a human donor in a cohort sampled during active COVID-19. CDR3 loop: CSVGSNIYGYTF. CDR3 in DNA: TGCAGCGTTGGATCAAACATTTATGGCTACACCTTC.